Following are 32 T cell receptor beta chains from one sample sequenced in a study of cytomegalovirus exposure and HLA in healthy donors. A multiplex PCR was run with 60 Vbeta primers and 13 Jbeta primers. Libraries were prepared by immunoSEQ multiplex PCR; TCRdb keeps only in-frame clonotypes and omits some of them. The table shows about 110,000 clones, with roughly 80% occurring only once. Specimen: PBMCs. These receptor sequences come from a man aged 25-40 years in good health and CMV-seropositive.

The chain joins TRBV4-1 to TRBJ1-6; 7 bases map to TRBD1. With V trimmed by 6 bases and J by 7 bases, 9 bases remained unmatched. There are 15 residues in the CDR3. Per the germline V gene, CDR1 is MGHRA and CDR2 is YSYEKL. The CDR3 reads CASSPGTAGNSPLHF. CDR3 DNA sequence: TGCGCCAGCAGTCCCGGGACAGCTGGGAATTCACCCCTCCACTTT.

This clone turned up a few times. The chain joins TRBV6-4 to TRBJ2-1; TRBD1 agrees at 7 bases. The germline V gene encodes CDR1 MRHNA and CDR2 SNTAGT. With V trimmed by 0 bases and J by 4 bases, 0 bases remained unmatched. CDR3 length: 14 residues. CDR3 sequence reads: CASSDSTGYNEQFF. In DNA, the CDR3 is TGTGCCAGCAGTGACTCGACAGGGTACAATGAGCAGTTCTTC.

This sequence joins TRBV12-5 and TRBJ1-2; D call uncertain. Germline loops: CDR1 LGHNT, CDR2 FRNRAP. V was pared by 0 bases and J by 1 base, with 9 bases between. CDR3 length: 15 amino acids. The CDR3 loop is CASGLVPGSNYGYTF. The CDR3 region has the DNA TGTGCTAGTGGTTTGGTACCGGGGAGTAACTATGGCTACACCTTC.

This CDR3 reads CASSHRGEGGFPDIPMEQYF. The CDR3 coding sequence is TGCGCCAGCAGTCACCGGGGGGAAGGGGGTTTCCCTGACATCCCGATGGAGCAGTACTTC. This rearrangement joins TRBV23-1 to TRBJ2-7, with D maybe TRBD2 (7 bases). TRBV23-1 is treated as an ORF (open reading frame) with a function not yet certain. V lost 3 bases and J 7 bases, leaving 34 bases between the germline ends. This CDR3 spans 20 amino acids.

V is TRBV27 and J is TRBJ1-1; unclear D gene. The germline CDR1 and CDR2 sequences are MNHEY and SMNVEV (reference sequence). The length of the CDR3 is 13 residues. Trimming stripped 8 bases from V and 1 base from J, with 11 bases between. CDR3 nucleotide sequence: TGTGCCAGCTACTACCGGCGGAACACTGAAGCTTTCTTT. This translates into CASYYRRNTEAFF.

V usage is TRBV4-1 and J usage is TRBJ2-7, with D possibly matching TRBD2 (5 bases). Between the trimmed V and J ends, which lost 1 base and 4 bases, there was a span of 8 bases. The CDR3 length is 13 residues. CDR1 and CDR2 from the germline V gene are MGHRA and YSYEKL. In nucleotides, the CDR3 is TGCGCCAGCAGCCAAGCTAGCTTGTACGAGCAGTACTTC. This translates into CASSQASLYEQYF.

This clone was recorded only once. The chain combines TRBV28 with TRBJ1-1; no firm D call. The CDR3 spans 13 residues. Trimming took off 1 base at V and 1 base at J, with 4 bases between the two ends. Germline V CDR1 and CDR2: MDHEN, SYDVKM. CDR3 sequence reads: CASSLLANTEAFF. In nucleotides, the CDR3 is TGTGCCAGCAGTTTATTAGCGAACACTGAAGCTTTCTTT.

This rearrangement joins TRBV7-2 to TRBJ2-3; 10 nucleotides agree with TRBD2. The CDR3 has 16 residues. CDR1 and CDR2 (germline): SGHTA, FQGNSA. J lost 2 bases, V lost 2 bases, and 4 bases had no gene match. The CDR3 reads CASSLLAGDVTDTQYF. The CDR3, as DNA: TGTGCCAGCAGCTTACTAGCGGGGGATGTCACAGATACGCAGTATTTT.

V usage is TRBV2 and J usage is TRBJ1-5, with D perhaps TRBD1 (5 bases). The CDR3 is 13 residues long. Germline V gives CDR1 SNHLY, CDR2 FYNNEI. Trimming left V 9 bases short and J 0 bases short, with 9 bases between. The CDR3 bases are TGTGCCAGTAAACAGGATAGCAATCAGCCCCAGCATTTT. Encoded protein: CASKQDSNQPQHF.

The chain employs TRBV5-1 and TRBJ2-5, with D uncertain. Per germline, CDR1 SGHRS and CDR2 YFSETQ. The CDR3 is 14 residues long. V was cut by 5 bases and J by 3 bases, with 14 bases left in between. The CDR3 spells CASRVQAEKETQYF. CDR3 nucleotides: TGCGCCAGCAGGGTTCAGGCAGAAAAAGAGACCCAGTACTTC.

CDR3 amino acids: CSGWDRNYGYTF. For the CDR3, the DNA is TGCAGCGGATGGGACAGGAACTATGGCTACACCTTC. J is TRBJ1-2 and V is TRBV29-1; 8 bases line up with TRBD1. V was clipped by 7 bases and J by 2 bases; unmatched bases: 3. CDR1 is SQVTM, CDR2 ANQGSEA, per germline. This CDR3 has 12 amino acids.

The chain employs TRBV7-9 and TRBJ2-2; a weak D match, TRBD1 (6 bases). CDR1 SEHNR and CDR2 FQNEAQ come from the germline V gene (reference sequence). Trimming stripped 4 bases from V and 5 bases from J, with 17 bases between. CDR3 length: 16 amino acids. CDR3 in amino acids: CASSSTSFRGTGELFF. The DNA of the CDR3 is TGTGCCAGCAGCTCGACGTCGTTCAGGGGAACCGGGGAGCTGTTTTTT.

The V and J genes are TRBV11-3 and TRBJ2-1; weak D call: TRBD2 (5 bases). The V end lost 4 bases, the J end lost 7 bases, and 8 bases lay between the germline ends. This CDR3 is built from 12 residues. Looked up from germline, CDR1 is SGHNT and CDR2 is YENEEA. This CDR3 is CASSSGGNEQFF. DNA of the CDR3: TGTGCCAGCAGCTCGGGCGGGAATGAGCAGTTCTTC.

This clone occurred once. The rearrangement joins TRBV5-1 to TRBJ1-2; 8 nucleotides line up with TRBD1. This CDR3 has 14 residues. V was pared by 3 bases and J by 13 bases, with 14 bases of the junction left unmatched. Germline V lookup: CDR1 SGHRS, CDR2 YFSETQ. CDR3 amino acids: CASSWGGQGSLSTF. CDR3 sequence (DNA): TGCGCCAGCAGCTGGGGAGGACAGGGAAGTTTGAGCACCTTC.

The chain combines TRBV2 with TRBJ2-2, with TRBD1 identical over 7 bases. V dropped 4 bases and J dropped 5; count of bases not matched to a gene: 1. Per the germline V gene, CDR1 is SNHLY and CDR2 is FYNNEI. CDR3 length: 13 amino acids. CDR3 bases: TGTGCCAGCAGTGCACAGGGGACCGGGGAGCTGTTTTTT. Protein product: CASSAQGTGELFF.

The chain uses TRBV5-1 and TRBJ1-2; D may be TRBD1 (5 bases). This CDR3 is 16 amino acids long. V lost 0 bases and J lost 4, with 16 bases in between. In germline, CDR1 is SGHRS, CDR2 YFSETQ. CDR3 sequence: CASSLGIGGGSYGYTF. CDR3 nucleotides: TGCGCCAGCAGCTTGGGGATCGGGGGAGGGTCCTATGGCTACACCTTC.

This chain joins TRBV7-6 and TRBJ2-7; TRBD2 matches 8 bases. Germline-derived CDR1 and CDR2 are SGHVS and FNYEAQ. The trim removed 0 bases at V and 7 bases at J, leaving 14 bases unmatched. This CDR3 is built from 17 residues. Written as DNA, the CDR3 is TGTGCCAGCAGCTTAGCAGCGGGGGCCCCCGACACGCGGGAGCAGTACTTC. This gives the protein CASSLAAGAPDTREQYF. The variable domain in full, with the rest retrieved from reference TRBV7-6 and TRBJ2-7, is GAGVSQSPRYKVTKRGQDVALRCDPISGHVSLYWYRQALGQGPEFLTYFNYEAQQDKSGLPNDRFSAERPEGSISTLTIQRTEQRDSAMYRCASSLAAGAPDTREQYFGPGTRLTVT.

The rearrangement links TRBV5-8 to TRBJ2-7; D gene unclear. Per the germline V gene, CDR1 is SGHTS and CDR2 is YDEGEE. V shed 2 bases and J shed 5 bases, with 2 bases lying between them. The CDR3 contains 10 residues. CDR3 sequence (DNA): TGTGCCAGCAGCTTCAACGAGCAGTACTTC. Encoded protein: CASSFNEQYF.

This clone has just one count. The J gene is TRBJ2-7, the V gene TRBV5-6; 7 bases map to TRBD2. The germline V gene has CDR1 SGHDT and CDR2 YYEEEE. There are 15 residues in the CDR3. J gave up 5 bases and V 1 base, and 9 bases lay outside the gene matches. This CDR3 is CASSLPGVGRDEQYF. In nucleotides, the CDR3 is TGTGCCAGCAGCTTGCCGGGGGTGGGGAGGGACGAGCAGTACTTC.

This chain joins TRBV6-6 and TRBJ1-5, with 8 nucleotides matching TRBD1. Trimming at V came to 6 bases and at J to 4 bases, leaving 2 bases not matched to a gene. CDR1 is MNHNY and CDR2 is SVGAGI in the germline V gene (reference sequence). The CDR3 has 13 residues. This CDR3 reads CASSNRGNQPQHF. CDR3 DNA sequence: TGTGCCAGCAGCAACAGGGGGAATCAGCCCCAGCATTTT.

The chain combines TRBV7-9 with TRBJ2-3; 9 bases match TRBD2. The CDR3 has 15 amino acids. Germline loops: CDR1 SEHNR, CDR2 FQNEAQ (reference sequence). V trimming: 3 bases; J trimming: 7 bases; junction bases outside the gene matches: 8. In DNA, the CDR3 is TGTGCCAGCAGCTTGAATAGCGGGGGTCTCAATACGCAGTATTTT. Translated, it gives CASSLNSGGLNTQYF.

The chain joins TRBV5-1 to TRBJ1-1; D remains unclear. The CDR3 runs to 16 residues. Trimming removed 1 base from V and 3 bases from J, with 16 bases in between. Germline CDR1 is SGHRS and CDR2 is YFSETQ. Here the CDR3 DNA reads TGCGCCAGCAGCTTGTCAGGCCCGAACAGCTACACTGAAGCTTTCTTT. Protein product: CASSLSGPNSYTEAFF.

The V call is TRBV28, the J call TRBJ2-7, with D perhaps TRBD2 (5 bases). Germline V lookup: CDR1 MDHEN, CDR2 SYDVKM. The CDR3 sequence is 13 residues long. V dropped 8 bases and J dropped 2 bases, with 13 bases sitting between them. CDR3 protein: CASQRYGTYEQYF. The CDR3 DNA reads as TGTGCCAGCCAAAGGTACGGGACCTACGAGCAGTACTTC.

V is TRBV4-1 and J is TRBJ1-1, with D unclear. Germline CDR1 is MGHRA and CDR2 is YSYEKL. V dropped 8 bases and J dropped 4 bases, with 11 bases sitting between them. The CDR3 has 12 amino acids. CDR3 loop: CASGRGFTEAFF. The CDR3 DNA sequence: TGCGCCAGCGGCCGAGGGTTCACTGAAGCTTTCTTT.

The chain joins TRBV20-1 to TRBJ2-3; D not resolved. Trimming took off 6 bases at V and 4 bases at J, with 2 bases between the two ends. The CDR3 extends over 9 amino acids. CDR1 and CDR2 (germline): DFQATT, SNEGSKA (reference sequence). CDR3: CSAADTQYF. In nucleotides, the CDR3 is TGCAGTGCCGCAGATACGCAGTATTTT.

The chain has TRBV2 and TRBJ2-7, with TRBD1 matching over 10 bases. In germline, CDR1 is SNHLY, CDR2 FYNNEI. J lost 1 base, V lost 7 bases, and 4 bases had no gene match. This CDR3 spans 14 amino acids. Written as DNA, the CDR3 is TGTGCCAGCATCCGGGACAGGGGATCCTACGAGCAGTACTTC. Encoded protein: CASIRDRGSYEQYF. Drawing the rest from reference TRBV2 and TRBJ2-7, the complete variable domain is EPEVTQTPSHQVTQMGQEVILRCVPISNHLYFYWYRQILGQKVEFLVSFYNNEISEKSEIFDDQFSVERPDGSNFTLKIRSTKLEDSAMYFCASIRDRGSYEQYFGPGTRLTVT.

The rearrangement joins TRBV15 to TRBJ2-7; D might be TRBD2 (5 bases). CDR3 size: 14 residues. Per the germline V gene, CDR1 is LNHNV and CDR2 is YYDKDF (reference sequence). V lost 5 bases and J 8 bases, leaving 19 bases between the germline ends. CDR3: CATSQSGSGYQQYF. The CDR3 DNA reads TGTGCCACCAGCCAGTCGGGGAGCGGTTACCAGCAGTACTTC.

This chain connects TRBV9 to TRBJ1-1; D possibly corresponds to TRBD1 (5 bases). The CDR3 is 14 residues long. The V gene lost 0 bases and the J gene lost 2 bases, with 8 bases spanning the gap. Germline V gene data show CDR1 as SGDLS and CDR2 as YYNGEE. The CDR3, as DNA: TGTGCCAGCAGCGTAGCAGACAGCAACACTGAAGCTTTCTTT. The encoded protein is CASSVADSNTEAFF.

The rearrangement uses TRBV29-1 and TRBJ2-7; the match to TRBD2 covers 9 bases. The germline V gene encodes CDR1 SQVTM and CDR2 ANQGSEA. J gave up 7 bases and V 6 bases, and 19 bases lay outside the gene matches. This CDR3 region has 16 residues. The CDR3 region is CSVGGKRGASNAEQYF. CDR3 bases: TGCAGCGTGGGCGGCAAGCGGGGGGCCAGTAACGCGGAGCAGTACTTC.

This clone was recorded once. CDR3 DNA sequence: TGTGCCAGCAGTGATCAGGGATTCAATCAGCCCCAGCATTTT. Protein product: CASSDQGFNQPQHF. The rearrangement joins TRBV2 to TRBJ1-5, with a tentative D call TRBD1 (5 bases). V dropped 3 bases and J dropped 3 bases, with 9 bases sitting between them. The CDR3 extends over 14 amino acids. The germline V gene has CDR1 SNHLY and CDR2 FYNNEI.

The V call is TRBV18, the J call TRBJ1-1; a possible D gene is TRBD1 (5 bases). There are 15 residues in the CDR3. V was clipped by 5 bases and J by 1 base, with 14 bases between them. The germline gives CDR1 KGHSH, CDR2 LQKENI. CDR3 DNA: TGTGCCAGCTCAATCTACCGCGACAGGAACACTGAAGCTTTCTTT. This translates into CASSIYRDRNTEAFF. The full variable domain, in which reference TRBV18 and TRBJ1-1 provide the parts outside the CDR3, is NAGVMQNPRHLVRRRGQEARLRCSPMKGHSHVYWYRQLPEEGLKFMVYLQKENIIDESGMPKERFSAEFPKEGPSILRIQQVVRGDSAAYFCASSIYRDRNTEAFFGQGTRLTVV.

This rearrangement joins TRBV2 to TRBJ1-2; D is perhaps TRBD1 (6 bases). CDR1 is SNHLY, CDR2 FYNNEI, per germline. The length of the CDR3 is 12 residues. Trimming cost V 9 bases and J 7 bases, with 15 bases left between them. CDR3 sequence: CASWGPPSGYTF. The CDR3 nucleotides read TGTGCCAGTTGGGGGCCCCCCAGTGGCTACACCTTC.